This T cell receptor (beta chain) was recovered during a study of blood T cell repertoires in COVID-19. Overall study: Both acute and convalescent COVID-19 samples were obtained from the United States, Italy and Spain. Sources were T cells, B-cell-depleted T cells, or PBMCs; the material itself was cDNA or gDNA.

As originally analysed: The authors estimated nucleated cell counts from reference gene primer amplification. Assay used: immunoSEQ multiplex PCR; TCRdb lists only in-frame clones, some missing. V, J and clone size derive from that table, while D and trimming were established from the DNA sequence. The data contain hundreds of thousands of clones, roughly 85% of them singletons. V was clipped by 5 bases and J by 6 bases; unmatched bases: 4. Germline CDR1 MDHEN, CDR2 SYDVKM. This CDR3 spans 14 amino acids. The V call is TRBV28, the J call TRBJ2-2; 9 bases agree with TRBD2. This receptor was identified in a man younger than 30 with active or convalescent COVID-19. Sequencing input: peripheral blood. The DNA for the CDR3 is TGTGCCAGCAGTACTAGCGGGTCGGCCGGGGAGCTGTTTTTT. Protein: CASSTSGSAGELFF. Filled out from reference TRBV28 and TRBJ2-2, the complete variable domain reads DVKVTQSSRYLVKRTGEKVFLECVQDMDHENMFWYRQDPGLGLRLIYFSYDVKMKEKGDIPEGYSVSREKKERFSLILESASTNQTSMYLCASSTSGSAGELFFGEGSRLTVL.